The 32 T cell receptor beta chains listed next were all sequenced from one sample in a study of naive and memory T cell subsets. The study, taken as a whole, reports: A few larger clonotypes appeared in naive repertoires, especially CD8, possibly memory cells re-expressing CD45RA.

The beta constant-region primer was an equimolar mix of two oligonucleotides covering TRBC1 and TRBC2. Nested alpha and beta constant-region primers with the SP2 primer drove four PCR rounds on ligated cDNA. MiXCR was run by TCRdb on the UMI-ligation and nested PCR reads, yielding one entry per CDR3 protein. This sample yields roughly 100,000 distinct CDR3 sequences, of which 13% to 15% are seen a single time; approximately 2.6% belongs to the top ten. These receptors have no identified antigens. Sequenced input: naive CD8+ T cells from blood. These receptors were collected from a human donor in good health.

This clonotype was seen a handful of times. The chain combines TRBV3-2 with TRBJ2-1; the DNA was not compared with TRBD2, the D call given in the table. TRBV3-2 is a known pseudogene. There are 22 residues in the CDR3. CDR3 loop: CASSQPRVAGDAPIRSYNEQFF. The CDR3 DNA follows: TGTGCCAGCAGCCAACCTCGGGTAGCGGGAGATGCTCCTATCCGGTCCTACAATGAGCAGTTCTTC.

This clonotype showed up just a few times. V usage is TRBV7-2 and J usage is TRBJ2-7; TRBD2 aligns across 9 bases. The CDR3 is made up of 15 amino acids. The germline CDR1 and CDR2 sequences are SGHTA and FQGNSA. The junction had 9 bases not matched to a gene; V was cut back by 5 bases and J by 4 bases. This CDR3 reads CASSPEGSGSYEQYF. The CDR3 nucleotides read TGTGCCAGCAGCCCGGAGGGTAGCGGGAGTTACGAGCAGTACTTC.

This clonotype was observed a few times. V and J are TRBV7-9 and TRBJ2-5, with D perhaps matching TRBD2 (5 bases). V gave up 3 bases and J gave up 5 bases, with 7 bases separating them. Germline V lookup: CDR1 SEHNR, CDR2 FQNEAQ (reference sequence). The CDR3 contains 12 residues. The CDR3 sequence is CASSFRGETQYF. As DNA, the CDR3 is TGTGCCAGCAGCTTCCGGGGTGAGACCCAGTACTTC.

This sequence joins TRBV7-9 and TRBJ2-3, with a weak D call TRBD2 (6 bases). The CDR3 covers 14 residues. Germline CDR1 reads SEHNR; CDR2 reads FQNEAQ (reference sequence). V dropped 5 bases and J dropped 4 bases, with 13 bases sitting between them. The CDR3 DNA is TGTGCCAGCAGCCCAGGACTACTACCAGATACGCAGTATTTT. Its protein is CASSPGLLPDTQYF. Drawing the rest from reference TRBV7-9 and TRBJ2-3, the complete variable domain is DTGVSQNPRHKITKRGQNVTFRCDPISEHNRLYWYRQTLGQGPEFLTYFQNEAQLEKSRLLSDRFSAERPKGSFSTLEIQRTEQGDSAMYLCASSPGLLPDTQYFGPGTRLTVL.

This clonotype was detected a few times. This chain connects TRBV27 to TRBJ1-6; 9 bases line up with TRBD1. From germline, CDR1 is MNHEY and CDR2 SMNVEV (reference sequence). The CDR3 loop spans 18 amino acids. With 6 bases clipped from V and 1 base from J, the junction kept 10 bases outside the gene matches. The CDR3 DNA reads as TGTGCCAGCAGCCATGGACAGGGGTTCGGATCCTATAATTCACCCCTCCACTTT. Its protein is CASSHGQGFGSYNSPLHF.

The rearrangement joins TRBV27 to TRBJ1-4; 11 bases are a match to TRBD1. The CDR3 has 15 amino acids. Trimming cost V 6 bases and J 4 bases; bases outside gene matches: 4. CDR1 is MNHEY and CDR2 is SMNVEV in the germline V gene (reference sequence). The chain's CDR3 is CASRDRGLGNEKLFF. As DNA, the CDR3 is TGTGCCAGCAGGGACAGGGGGCTTGGTAATGAAAAACTGTTTTTT.

The chain links TRBV20-1 to TRBJ1-2; no definite D call. Germline CDR1 reads DFQATT; CDR2 reads SNEGSKA (reference sequence). The length of the CDR3 is 12 residues. Between the trimmed V and J ends, which lost 2 bases and 0 bases, there was a span of 4 bases. The CDR3 region is CSARSANYGYTF. The CDR3 DNA sequence: TGCAGTGCTAGATCAGCTAACTATGGCTACACCTTC.

This clonotype was counted at least ten times. This chain uses TRBV5-1 with TRBJ1-4; D not resolved. Trimming removed 0 bases at V and 5 bases at J, with 8 bases between. The CDR3 totals 14 residues. The germline gives CDR1 SGHRS, CDR2 YFSETQ. CDR3 protein: CASSLDSQNEKLFF. CDR3 nucleotide sequence: TGCGCCAGCAGCTTGGACAGCCAAAATGAAAAACTGTTTTTT.

This clonotype was counted many times. The CDR3 is CASSWGLNTEAFF. Written as DNA, the CDR3 is TGTGCCAGCAGCTGGGGCCTGAACACTGAAGCTTTCTTT. The chain links TRBV12-3 or TRBV12-4 to TRBJ1-1; tentative D call: TRBD1 (5 bases). V gave up 6 bases and J gave up 0 bases, with 8 bases separating them. The CDR3 has 13 residues.

The J gene is TRBJ1-1, the V gene TRBV7-9; 7 bases line up with TRBD1. This CDR3 comprises 15 residues. J was trimmed by 5 bases and V by 1 base; bases with no gene match: 7. Germline V gene sequence: CDR1 SEHNR, CDR2 FQNEAQ (reference sequence). The CDR3 spells CASSLGPGGRTEAFF. In DNA, the CDR3 is TGTGCCAGCAGCTTAGGCCCAGGGGGGAGGACTGAAGCTTTCTTT. The whole variable domain, remainder taken from reference TRBV7-9 and TRBJ1-1, is DTGVSQNPRHKITKRGQNVTFRCDPISEHNRLYWYRQTLGQGPEFLTYFQNEAQLEKSRLLSDRFSAERPKGSFSTLEIQRTEQGDSAMYLCASSLGPGGRTEAFFGQGTRLTVV.

The chain employs TRBV4-3 and TRBJ2-2; D unresolved. Germline values: CDR1 LGHNA, CDR2 YSLEER. The CDR3 runs 16 residues. V lost 0 bases to trimming and J lost 5 bases, with 13 bases between them. CDR3 in DNA: TGCGCCAGCAGCCAAGATCCCTCGGTTCATACCGGGGAGCTGTTTTTT. It translates to CASSQDPSVHTGELFF.

This clonotype showed up just a few times. V and J are TRBV29-1 and TRBJ2-2; the match to TRBD1 covers 7 bases. The CDR3 contains 16 residues. With 5 bases clipped from V and 4 bases from J, the junction kept 13 bases outside the gene matches. The V gene's germline CDR1 is SQVTM and CDR2 ANQGSEA. CDR3: CSVIPFDRATTGELFF. Written as DNA, the CDR3 is TGCAGCGTTATTCCCTTCGACAGGGCGACCACCGGGGAGCTGTTTTTT.

The chain has TRBV9 and TRBJ2-3; TRBD1 matches 7 bases. Germline assignment: CDR1 SGDLS and CDR2 YYNGEE. The J segment lost 3 bases and the V segment lost 0 bases, leaving 4 bases of the junction unmatched. CDR3 length equals 15 residues. The CDR3 protein is CASSVAGGMTDTQYF. CDR3 nucleotide sequence: TGTGCCAGCAGCGTAGCAGGGGGTATGACAGATACGCAGTATTTT.

The rearrangement joins TRBV6-2 or TRBV6-3 to TRBJ2-1, with D uncertain. The germline CDR1 and CDR2 sequences are MNHEY and SVGEGT. The CDR3 has 13 residues. The ends were cut back, 10 bases at V and 6 bases at J, with 16 bases in the middle. The CDR3 here is CATFSTWGNEQFF. CDR3 nucleotides: TGTGCCACCTTTAGTACGTGGGGCAATGAGCAGTTCTTC.

This clonotype was seen at least ten times. The gene calls are TRBV9 and TRBJ1-1; no clear D. This CDR3 is built from 14 residues. Trimming left V 0 bases short and J 0 bases short, with 6 bases between. Germline V gives CDR1 SGDLS, CDR2 YYNGEE. CDR3 sequence: CASSVENMNTEAFF. The CDR3 DNA follows: TGTGCCAGCAGCGTAGAAAACATGAACACTGAAGCTTTCTTT. Variable domain in full (rest from reference TRBV9 and TRBJ1-1): DSGVTQTPKHLITATGQRVTLRCSPRSGDLSVYWYQQSLDQGLQFLIQYYNGEERAKGNILERFSAQQFPDLHSELNLSSLELGDSALYFCASSVENMNTEAFFGQGTRLTVV.

In its sample, this clonotype was seen a few times. The gene calls are TRBV28 and TRBJ1-5; D remains unclear. Germline V gene lookup returns CDR1 MDHEN and CDR2 SYDVKM. The CDR3 runs to 11 residues. The ends were cut back, 6 bases at V and 4 bases at J, with 4 bases in the middle. The CDR3 loop is CASSRNQPQHF. The CDR3 region has the DNA TGTGCCAGCAGCCGAAATCAGCCCCAGCATTTT.

The table lists this clonotype with many counts. J is TRBJ2-5 and V is TRBV6-5; D uncertain. Trimming took 0 bases from V and 4 from J, leaving 12 bases between them. There are 15 residues in the CDR3. Germline V gene data show CDR1 as MNHEY and CDR2 as SVGAGI. The CDR3 nucleotides read TGTGCCAGCAGTTACTCGAGTGTTAGCCGAGAGACCCAGTACTTC. Its translation: CASSYSSVSRETQYF.

The table lists this clonotype with a few counts. CDR3 region: CASSLGGLASTDTQYF. CDR3 sequence (DNA): TGTGCCAGCAGCTTAGGGGGACTGGCTAGCACAGATACGCAGTATTTT. The chain uses TRBV13 and TRBJ2-3; tentative D call: TRBD2 (6 bases). This CDR3 region has 16 residues. V was clipped by 0 bases and J by 0 bases, with 10 bases between them. The germline gives CDR1 PRHDT, CDR2 FYEKMQ (reference sequence).

The V call is TRBV5-4, the J call TRBJ2-3, with a tentative D call TRBD2 (6 bases). The CDR3 is made up of 13 amino acids. From germline, CDR1 is SGHNT and CDR2 YYREEE (reference sequence). V was pared by 6 bases and J by 6 bases, with 14 bases between. CDR3 sequence: CASTTGGPDTQYF. For the CDR3, the DNA is TGTGCCAGCACCACCGGGGGACCCGATACGCAGTATTTT.

V usage is TRBV27 and J usage is TRBJ2-1; unclear D gene. With 6 bases removed from V and 1 base from J, the gap between germline ends came to 13 bases. Germline loops: CDR1 MNHEY, CDR2 SMNVEV (reference sequence). CDR3 length: 15 amino acids. This CDR3 is CASSPLVKSYNEQFF. DNA of the CDR3: TGTGCCAGCAGCCCACTGGTAAAGTCCTACAATGAGCAGTTCTTC.

This sequence joins TRBV27 and TRBJ1-1; unclear D gene. The V end was cut by 5 bases, the J end by 4 bases, with 14 bases between. Germline assignment: CDR1 MNHEY and CDR2 SMNVEV (reference sequence). The CDR3 runs 14 residues. The CDR3 sequence is CASSPGLKSTEAFF. The CDR3 DNA is TGTGCCAGCAGTCCGGGGTTGAAGAGCACTGAAGCTTTCTTT.

This clonotype was counted ten times or more. This chain links TRBV3-1 with TRBJ2-5; 8 nucleotides line up with TRBD2. CDR1 and CDR2 from the germline V gene are LGHDT and YNNKEL (reference sequence). The V gene end was trimmed by 3 bases and the J gene end by 1 base; junction bases not matched to a gene: 16. This CDR3 contains 19 residues. Here the CDR3 reads CASSQWEFGAGGIQETQYF. The CDR3 nucleotides are TGTGCCAGCAGCCAGTGGGAGTTTGGGGCGGGAGGAATCCAAGAGACCCAGTACTTC.

This clonotype was detected only a few times. The J gene is TRBJ1-5, the V gene TRBV28; TRBD1 might be the D (5 bases). Trimming took off 6 bases at V and 0 bases at J, with 12 bases between the two ends. Per the germline V gene, CDR1 is MDHEN and CDR2 is SYDVKM. The CDR3 has 15 amino acids. CDR3 in DNA: TGTGCCAGCAGGCTCGGGACGCCTAGCAATCAGCCCCAGCATTTT. It encodes CASRLGTPSNQPQHF.

This clonotype was seen at least ten times. The V call is TRBV7-8, the J call TRBJ1-1; D remains unclear. This CDR3 is built from 14 residues. Germline V lookup: CDR1 SGHVS, CDR2 FQNEAQ. Trimming shortened V by 5 bases and J by 4 bases, and 14 bases separated the two germline ends. CDR3 in amino acids: CASSLRGPGTEAFF. The CDR3 region has the DNA TGTGCCAGCAGCCTCCGGGGTCCCGGCACTGAAGCTTTCTTT.

This clonotype showed up just a few times. The V and J genes are TRBV27 and TRBJ1-1; tentatively, D is TRBD1 (5 bases). V lost 3 bases and J 6 bases, leaving 17 bases between the germline ends. Germline CDR1 reads MNHEY; CDR2 reads SMNVEV (reference sequence). The CDR3 is 15 amino acids. CDR3 DNA sequence: TGTGCCAGCAGTTTTCGTGGGGGGAATAGGCCTGAAGCTTTCTTT. Translation gives CASSFRGGNRPEAFF.

This clonotype has just a few counts. Here the CDR3 DNA reads TGCAGCGTTGATGGGGACGGACCTAACTATGGCTACACCTTC. Amino acid sequence: CSVDGDGPNYGYTF. The rearrangement joins TRBV29-1 to TRBJ1-2, with a weak D call TRBD1 (5 bases). CDR3 size: 14 residues. The germline CDR1 and CDR2 sequences are SQVTM and ANQGSEA. V was cut by 3 bases and J by 0 bases, with 11 bases left in between.

Concerning this clonotype itself: A much larger clonotype is one base distant, so this may be a read error. This CDR3 is missing its conserved last phenylalanine or tryptophan, likely due to a read error. The chain links TRBV11-3 to TRBJ2-2; tentatively, D is TRBD2 (6 bases). This CDR3 contains 13 residues. Germline CDR1 and CDR2: SGHNT and YENEEA. Deletions cut 5 bases from V and 7 bases from J, with 11 bases between. The CDR3 nucleotides are TGTGCCAGCAGCGCTGGGGGGAACGGGGAGCTGTTTCTT. This sequence encodes CASSAGGNGELFL.

This clonotype occurred many times. The V and J genes are TRBV6-6 and TRBJ2-7, with a possible D match to TRBD2 (6 bases). Germline assignment: CDR1 MNHNY and CDR2 SVGAGI (reference sequence). V was shortened by 0 bases and J by 2 bases, with 8 bases between the two germline ends. This CDR3 comprises 14 residues. The DNA of the CDR3 is TGTGCCAGCAGTTACTCATGGGGGGCCTACGAGCAGTACTTC. As protein: CASSYSWGAYEQYF.

This clonotype was seen many times. The chain carries TRBV27 and TRBJ2-7; the D is unclear. CDR1 MNHEY and CDR2 SMNVEV come from the germline V gene (reference sequence). The V end was cut by 2 bases, the J end by 4 bases, with 9 bases between. The CDR3 is 13 amino acids. The CDR3 spells CASSLGQSYEQYF. The CDR3 DNA reads TGTGCCAGCAGTTTAGGCCAGTCTTACGAGCAGTACTTC.

This clonotype was seen ten or more times. This chain joins TRBV27 and TRBJ2-1; the match to TRBD2 covers 9 bases. Trimming cost V 5 bases and J 4 bases; bases outside gene matches: 6. The CDR3 totals 15 residues. The germline V gene has CDR1 MNHEY and CDR2 SMNVEV (reference sequence). The CDR3 region is CASSLGSGGYNEQFF. The CDR3 DNA reads TGTGCCAGCAGTCTGGGTAGCGGGGGATACAATGAGCAGTTCTTC.

The sample holds a few counts of this clonotype. V and J are TRBV13 and TRBJ2-3, with a tentative D call TRBD1 (7 bases). Trimming stripped 4 bases from V and 3 bases from J, with 11 bases between. Germline V gene data show CDR1 as PRHDT and CDR2 as FYEKMQ (reference sequence). The CDR3 covers 14 residues. The CDR3 region has the DNA TGTGCCAGCAGCTCACAGGGGAGGACAGATACGCAGTATTTT. This gives the protein CASSSQGRTDTQYF.

The chain joins TRBV7-9 to TRBJ1-1, with D possibly being TRBD1 (6 bases). CDR3 length equals 14 residues. Germline V gene data show CDR1 as SEHNR and CDR2 as FQNEAQ (reference sequence). Trimming took off 6 bases at V and 1 base at J, with 12 bases between the two ends. CDR3 sequence: CASREGVPNTEAFF. CDR3 nucleotide sequence: TGTGCCAGCAGAGAGGGGGTCCCGAACACTGAAGCTTTCTTT. The entire variable domain, with the rest obtained from reference TRBV7-9 and TRBJ1-1, is as follows: DTGVSQNPRHKITKRGQNVTFRCDPISEHNRLYWYRQTLGQGPEFLTYFQNEAQLEKSRLLSDRFSAERPKGSFSTLEIQRTEQGDSAMYLCASREGVPNTEAFFGQGTRLTVV.